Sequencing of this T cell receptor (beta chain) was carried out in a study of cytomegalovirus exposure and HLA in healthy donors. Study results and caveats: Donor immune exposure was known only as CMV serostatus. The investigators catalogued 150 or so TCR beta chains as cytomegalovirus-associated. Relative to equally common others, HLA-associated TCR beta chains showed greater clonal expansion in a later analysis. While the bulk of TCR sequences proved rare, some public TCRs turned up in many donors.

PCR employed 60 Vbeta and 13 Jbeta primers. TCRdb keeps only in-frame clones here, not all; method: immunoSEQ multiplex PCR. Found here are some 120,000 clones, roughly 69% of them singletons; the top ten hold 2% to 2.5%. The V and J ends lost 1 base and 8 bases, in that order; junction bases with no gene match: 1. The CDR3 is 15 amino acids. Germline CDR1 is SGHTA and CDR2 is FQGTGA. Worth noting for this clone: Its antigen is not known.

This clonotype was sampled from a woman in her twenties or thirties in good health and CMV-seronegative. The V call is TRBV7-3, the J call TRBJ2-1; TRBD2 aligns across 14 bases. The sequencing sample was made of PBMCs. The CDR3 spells CASSLMGLAGDEQFF. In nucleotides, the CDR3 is TGTGCCAGCAGCTTAATGGGACTAGCGGGAGATGAGCAGTTCTTC.